This T cell receptor beta chain originates from a study of graft-versus-host responses after intestinal transplantation. Points from the study as a whole: Some GvH clones appeared in ileal mucosa or blood before recipient bone marrow. Researchers found peak circulating GvH clone levels linked to early post-transplant HvG declines.

CDR3 length: 14 residues. Germline V gives CDR1 SGDLS, CDR2 YYNGEE. V shed 3 bases and J shed 5 bases, with 14 bases lying between them. Turning to this clone: Its antigen is undetermined.

Using immunoSEQ multiplex PCR, the repertoire was profiled, and TCRdb retains in-frame clones only, with some absent. The table lists about 81,000 clones, approximately 90% of them singletons, with approximately 0.33% in the top ten. Sequences were derived from unstimulated CD4+ T cells sorted from spleen or lymph node cells, sampled before transplant. The chain links TRBV9 to TRBJ2-5; a possible D gene is TRBD1 (7 bases). This receptor was obtained from a human donor who was the organ donor for an intestinal transplant. The CDR3 DNA sequence: TGTGCCAGCAGCGGGGACCCAGGGGGGGAGACCCAGTACTTC. It is translated as CASSGDPGGETQYF.